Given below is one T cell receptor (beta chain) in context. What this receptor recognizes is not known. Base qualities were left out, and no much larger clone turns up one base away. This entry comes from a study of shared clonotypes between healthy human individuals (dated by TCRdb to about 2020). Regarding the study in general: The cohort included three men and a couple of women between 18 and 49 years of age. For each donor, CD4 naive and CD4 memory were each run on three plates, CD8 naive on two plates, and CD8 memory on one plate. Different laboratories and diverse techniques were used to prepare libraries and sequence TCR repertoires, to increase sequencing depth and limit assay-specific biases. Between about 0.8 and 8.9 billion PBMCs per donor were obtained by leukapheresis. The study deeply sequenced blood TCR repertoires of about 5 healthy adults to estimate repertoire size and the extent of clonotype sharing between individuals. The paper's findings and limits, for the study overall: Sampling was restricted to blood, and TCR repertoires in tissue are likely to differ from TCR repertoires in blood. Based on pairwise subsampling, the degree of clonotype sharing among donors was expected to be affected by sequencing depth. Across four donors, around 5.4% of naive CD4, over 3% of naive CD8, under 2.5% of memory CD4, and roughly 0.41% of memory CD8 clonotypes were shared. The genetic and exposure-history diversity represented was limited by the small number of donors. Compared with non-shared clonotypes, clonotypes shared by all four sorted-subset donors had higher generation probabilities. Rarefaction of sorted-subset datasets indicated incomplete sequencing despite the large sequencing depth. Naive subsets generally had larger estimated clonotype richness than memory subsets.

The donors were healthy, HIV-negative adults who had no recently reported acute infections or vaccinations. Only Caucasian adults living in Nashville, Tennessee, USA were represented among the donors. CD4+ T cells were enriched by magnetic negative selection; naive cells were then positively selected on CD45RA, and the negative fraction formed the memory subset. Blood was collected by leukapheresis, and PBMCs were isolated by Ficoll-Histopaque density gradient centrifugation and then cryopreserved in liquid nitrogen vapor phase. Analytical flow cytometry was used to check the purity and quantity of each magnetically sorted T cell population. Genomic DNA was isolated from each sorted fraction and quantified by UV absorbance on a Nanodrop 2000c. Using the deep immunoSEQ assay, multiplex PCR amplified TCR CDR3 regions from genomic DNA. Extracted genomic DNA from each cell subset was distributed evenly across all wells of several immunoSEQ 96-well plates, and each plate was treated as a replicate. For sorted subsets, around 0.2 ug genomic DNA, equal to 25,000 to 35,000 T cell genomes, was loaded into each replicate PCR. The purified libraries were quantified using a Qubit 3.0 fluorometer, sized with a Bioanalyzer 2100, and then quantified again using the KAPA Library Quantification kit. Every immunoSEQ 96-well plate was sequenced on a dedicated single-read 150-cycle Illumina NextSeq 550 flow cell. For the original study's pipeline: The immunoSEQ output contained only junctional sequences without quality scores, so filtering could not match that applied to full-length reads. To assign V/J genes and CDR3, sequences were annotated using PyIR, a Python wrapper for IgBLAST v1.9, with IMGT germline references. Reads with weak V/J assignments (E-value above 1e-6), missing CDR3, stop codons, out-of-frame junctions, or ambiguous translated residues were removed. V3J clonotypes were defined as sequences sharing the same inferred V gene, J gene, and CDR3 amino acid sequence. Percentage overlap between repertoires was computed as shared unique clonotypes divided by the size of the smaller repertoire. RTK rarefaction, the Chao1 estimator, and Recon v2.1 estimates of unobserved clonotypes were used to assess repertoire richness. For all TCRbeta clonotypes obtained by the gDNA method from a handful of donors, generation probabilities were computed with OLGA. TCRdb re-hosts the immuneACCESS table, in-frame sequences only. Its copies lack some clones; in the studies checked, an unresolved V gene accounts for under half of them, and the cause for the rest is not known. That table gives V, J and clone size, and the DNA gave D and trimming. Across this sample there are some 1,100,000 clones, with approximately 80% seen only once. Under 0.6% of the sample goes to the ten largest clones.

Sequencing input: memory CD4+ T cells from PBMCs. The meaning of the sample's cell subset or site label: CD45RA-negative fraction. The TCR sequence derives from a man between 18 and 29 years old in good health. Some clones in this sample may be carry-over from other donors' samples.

CDR3 region: CASSGLVGGQETQYF. Read as DNA, the sequence is TGTGCCAGCAGTGGGCTTGTGGGTGGGCAAGAGACCCAGTACTTC. The chain links TRBV2 with TRBJ2-5; the D gene lacks a confident call. Based on the germline V gene, the CDR1 and CDR2 sequences are SNHLY and FYNNEI. Inclusive of the bounding cysteine and phenylalanine, the CDR3 is 15 residues long. Just CDR3 DNA is preserved here, 45 bases in frame from base 1. V gives up 4 bases and J gives up 2 bases, and the segment between their germline ends measures 14 bases.